Described below is a single T cell receptor beta chain sequence and its context. Its target is not known. The data were taken from a study of cytomegalovirus exposure and HLA in healthy donors. General study findings and limits: In the analysis, some V segments, TRBV6-2 and TRBV6-3 included, were excluded as indistinguishable. A later analysis appeared to link common viral pathogens to several of the most significant clusters. TCR beta sequences reportedly predicted most subjects' HLA-A and HLA-B alleles accurately.

Sampled while nominally healthy, donors likely had unrecorded immune exposures. The germline V gene encodes CDR1 SGHRS and CDR2 YFSETQ. The CDR3 is 13 residues long. V shed 0 bases and J shed 3 bases, with 7 bases lying between them. Both 60 Vbeta primers and 13 Jbeta primers went into the PCR. The protocol was immunoSEQ multiplex PCR, while the TCRdb copy is restricted to in-frame clones and leaves out a portion. Its clone listing holds about 140,000 clones. This sequence originates from a male donor in good health and CMV-seronegative. The rearrangement joins TRBV5-1 to TRBJ2-7; D ambiguous. Specimen: PBMCs. Written as DNA, the CDR3 is TGCGCCAGCAGCTTGGCTCCCCTCTACGAGCAGTACTTC. The encoded protein is CASSLAPLYEQYF.